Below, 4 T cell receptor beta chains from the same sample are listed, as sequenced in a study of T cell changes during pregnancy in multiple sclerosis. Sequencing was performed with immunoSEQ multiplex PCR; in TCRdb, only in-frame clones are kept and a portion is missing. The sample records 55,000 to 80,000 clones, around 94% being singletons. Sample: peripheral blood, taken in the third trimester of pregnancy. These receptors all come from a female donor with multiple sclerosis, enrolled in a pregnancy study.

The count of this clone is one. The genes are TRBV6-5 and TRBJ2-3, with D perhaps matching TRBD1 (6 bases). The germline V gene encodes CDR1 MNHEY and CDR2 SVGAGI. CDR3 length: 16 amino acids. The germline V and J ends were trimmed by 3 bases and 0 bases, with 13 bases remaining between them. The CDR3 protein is CASSYLGAQSTDTQYF. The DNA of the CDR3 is TGTGCCAGCAGTTATTTGGGGGCCCAGAGCACAGATACGCAGTATTTT.

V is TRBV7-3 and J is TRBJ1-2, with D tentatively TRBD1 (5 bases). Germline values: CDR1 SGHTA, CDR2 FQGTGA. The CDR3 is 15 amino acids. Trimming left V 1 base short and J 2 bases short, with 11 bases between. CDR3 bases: TGTGCCAGCAGCTTAAATGGAGGGGCAAACTATGGCTACACCTTC. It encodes CASSLNGGANYGYTF.

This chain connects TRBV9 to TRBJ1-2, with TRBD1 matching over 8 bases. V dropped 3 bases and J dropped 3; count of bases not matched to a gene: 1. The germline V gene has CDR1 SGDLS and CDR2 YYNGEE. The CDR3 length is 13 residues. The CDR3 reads CASSGQGHYGYTF. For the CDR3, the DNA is TGTGCCAGCAGCGGACAGGGGCACTATGGCTACACCTTC.

CDR3 in amino acids: CASSSSTSSSHRGEQFF. The CDR3 bases are TGTGCCAGCAGTTCCTCGACTAGCTCAAGTCACCGCGGAGAGCAGTTCTTC. J is TRBJ2-1 and V is TRBV5-8, with 7 bases that match TRBD2. Germline V gene sequence: CDR1 SGHTS, CDR2 YDEGEE. This CDR3 is built from 17 residues. Germline trimming cut 5 bases from V and 10 bases from J; bases unmatched to any gene: 21.